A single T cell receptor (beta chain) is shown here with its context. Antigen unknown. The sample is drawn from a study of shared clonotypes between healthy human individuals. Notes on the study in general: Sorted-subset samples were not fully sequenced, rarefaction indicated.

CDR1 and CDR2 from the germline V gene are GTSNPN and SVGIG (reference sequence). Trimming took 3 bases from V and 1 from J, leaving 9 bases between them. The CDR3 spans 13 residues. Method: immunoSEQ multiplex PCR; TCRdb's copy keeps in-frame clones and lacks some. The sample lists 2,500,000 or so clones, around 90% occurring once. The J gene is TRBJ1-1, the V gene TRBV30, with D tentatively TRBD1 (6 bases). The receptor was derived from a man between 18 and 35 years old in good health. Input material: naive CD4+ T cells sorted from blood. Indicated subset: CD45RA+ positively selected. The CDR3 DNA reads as TGTGCCTGGAGAGGACAGACGAACACTGAAGCTTTCTTT. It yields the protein CAWRGQTNTEAFF.